Each of the 11 T cell receptor beta chains below was sequenced from the same sample in a study of CD8 T cells in Susac syndrome. After extraction with the RNeasy kit, roughly 0.45 to 1 ug of the RNA was reverse transcribed using random hexamers. One entry per CDR3 protein results from TCRdb running MiXCR on the immunoSEQ multiplex PCR reads. The table lists more than 95,000 distinct CDR3 sequences, just under 95% of them singletons. Sequencing input: CD8+ T cells from PBMCs. These receptors originate from a human donor with Susac syndrome.

Only one count was recorded for this clonotype. The rearrangement uses TRBV7-9 and TRBJ1-1; 8 bases fit TRBD1. This CDR3 contains 15 residues. CDR1 and CDR2 from the germline V gene are SEHNR and FQNEAQ (reference sequence). Trimming took 5 bases from V and 2 from J; bases not matched to a gene: 7. CDR3: CASSQGQGSNTEAFF. The DNA for the CDR3 is TGTGCCAGCAGCCAAGGACAGGGCTCAAACACTGAAGCTTTCTTT.

The chain joins TRBV4-3 to TRBJ1-5; D is unresolved. The CDR3 consists of 14 residues. Trimming cost V 0 bases and J 7 bases, with 10 bases left between them. Germline V gives CDR1 LGHNA, CDR2 YSLEER. CDR3 region: CASSQDRTGQPQHF. The CDR3 DNA reads TGCGCCAGCAGCCAAGACAGGACCGGGCAGCCCCAGCATTTT.

The chain recombines TRBV6-6 with TRBJ1-2; D uncertain. V lost 7 bases, J lost 4 bases, and 19 bases lay in between. Germline CDR1 is MNHNY and CDR2 is SVGAGI (reference sequence). The CDR3 totals 15 residues. CDR3 nucleotide sequence: TGTGCCAGCACCGACACGGCAGGCGCACTCTATGGCTACACCTTC. It translates to CASTDTAGALYGYTF.

The chain combines TRBV7-9 with TRBJ2-2; D is ambiguous. In germline, CDR1 is SEHNR, CDR2 FQNEAQ (reference sequence). This CDR3 region has 15 residues. V was clipped by 0 bases and J by 4 bases, with 9 bases between them. This CDR3 reads CASSLAGRFTGELFF. The CDR3 nucleotides are TGTGCCAGCAGCTTAGCGGGAAGATTCACCGGGGAGCTGTTTTTT. The full variable domain, with the rest looked up from reference TRBV7-9 and TRBJ2-2, is DTGVSQNPRHKITKRGQNVTFRCDPISEHNRLYWYRQTLGQGPEFLTYFQNEAQLEKSRLLSDRFSAERPKGSFSTLEIQRTEQGDSAMYLCASSLAGRFTGELFFGEGSRLTVL.

The rearrangement joins TRBV20-1 to TRBJ1-2, with TRBD1 matching 8 bases. Per germline, CDR1 DFQATT and CDR2 SNEGSKA (reference sequence). The CDR3 is 14 residues long. V lost 0 bases, J lost 3 bases, and 3 bases stayed unmatched. CDR3 sequence: CSARETGGYYGYTF. The CDR3 DNA follows: TGCAGTGCTAGAGAAACAGGGGGTTACTATGGCTACACCTTC.

The chain links TRBV20-1 to TRBJ2-7; D call uncertain. The germline V and J ends were trimmed by 2 bases and 5 bases, with 13 bases remaining between them. Germline lookup yields CDR1 DFQATT and CDR2 SNEGSKA (reference sequence). CDR3 length: 13 residues. This CDR3 is CSARTPWSNEQYF. The CDR3 DNA reads TGCAGTGCTAGAACGCCATGGTCCAACGAGCAGTACTTC.

The CDR3 coding sequence is TGTGCCAGCACCATATCGGGGGCCGGCTATGGCTACACCTTC. Its protein product is CASTISGAGYGYTF. The chain combines TRBV6-2 or TRBV6-3 with TRBJ1-2; tentatively, D is TRBD1 (6 bases). Germline V gene sequence: CDR1 MNHEY, CDR2 SVGEGT. The germline V and J ends were trimmed by 7 bases and 4 bases, with 16 bases remaining between them. This CDR3 comprises 14 residues.

The rearrangement joins TRBV30 to TRBJ1-2; D might be TRBD1 (5 bases). There are 13 residues in the CDR3. Germline-derived CDR1 and CDR2 are GTSNPN and SVGIG (reference sequence). The V end lost 2 bases, the J end lost 5 bases, and 12 bases lay between the germline ends. DNA of the CDR3: TGTGCCTGGAGTCGGCAGGGAGGTTATGGCTACACCTTC. This translates into CAWSRQGGYGYTF.

The chain links TRBV7-2 to TRBJ2-6; 8 nucleotides line up with TRBD1. The CDR3 spans 17 residues. In germline, CDR1 is SGHTA, CDR2 FQGNSA. J was trimmed by 1 base and V by 1 base; bases with no gene match: 3. CDR3 region: CASSLVGQVSGANVLTF. CDR3 nucleotide sequence: TGTGCCAGCAGCTTAGTGGGACAGGTTTCTGGGGCCAACGTCCTGACTTTC.

J is TRBJ2-3 and V is TRBV7-9; 11 bases match TRBD2. The V and J ends lost 1 base and 0 bases, in that order; junction bases with no gene match: 0. Germline loops: CDR1 SEHNR, CDR2 FQNEAQ (reference sequence). CDR3 length: 16 residues. CDR3 DNA sequence: TGTGCCAGCAGCTTAGGACTAGCGGGAAGCACAGATACGCAGTATTTT. This gives the protein CASSLGLAGSTDTQYF.

The chain employs TRBV9 and TRBJ2-4; D tentatively reads TRBD1 or TRBD2 (7 bases each). The V and J ends lost 7 bases and 6 bases respectively, with 23 bases between them. Germline CDR1 SGDLS, CDR2 YYNGEE. The CDR3 totals 16 residues. The DNA for the CDR3 is TGTGCCAGCGGGGGGGGTCGGGGACAGACGGTAAACATTCAGTACTTC. This translates into CASGGGRGQTVNIQYF.